The 8 T cell receptor beta chains presented below share a single source sample, sequenced in a study of graft-versus-host responses after intestinal transplantation. TCRdb keeps only in-frame clones here, not all; method: immunoSEQ multiplex PCR. In the table there are roughly 120,000 clones, 90% of which are singletons. No antigens are known for them. The material sequenced was unstimulated CD4+ T cells sorted from spleen or lymph node cells, taken before intestinal transplant. These receptors were taken from a human donor who received an intestinal transplant.

The chain joins TRBV5-1 to TRBJ1-2; D remains unclear. The CDR3 is made up of 12 amino acids. Germline CDR1 is SGHRS and CDR2 is YFSETQ. V was trimmed by 6 bases and J by 8 bases, leaving 14 bases between them. The CDR3 coding sequence is TGCGCCAGCAAGGCCCGGGAGGAAGGCTACACCTTC. Residues: CASKAREEGYTF.

V gene TRBV10-3 combines with J gene TRBJ2-7; D uncertain. V was cut by 2 bases and J by 1 base, with 3 bases left in between. The CDR3 loop spans 12 amino acids. The germline CDR1 and CDR2 sequences are ENHRY and SYGVKD. The CDR3 nucleotides read TGTGCCATCAGTGAGACATCCTACGAGCAGTACTTC. It yields the protein CAISETSYEQYF.

CDR3 sequence (DNA): TGCGCCAGCAGCTGGGACAGGAATCAGCCCCAGCATTTT. Protein sequence: CASSWDRNQPQHF. The chain combines TRBV5-1 with TRBJ1-5; the match to TRBD1 covers 8 bases. Germline CDR1 is SGHRS and CDR2 is YFSETQ. V gave up 3 bases and J gave up 4 bases; unmatched junction bases: 0. The CDR3 loop spans 13 amino acids.

The V call is TRBV5-6, the J call TRBJ2-4; 10 bases are a match to TRBD2. The trim removed 2 bases at V and 6 bases at J, leaving 2 bases unmatched. The CDR3 spans 14 residues. Germline assignment: CDR1 SGHDT and CDR2 YYEEEE. The CDR3 sequence is CASSLLAGGNIQYF. DNA of the CDR3: TGTGCCAGCAGCTTATTAGCGGGAGGAAACATTCAGTACTTC.

This chain connects TRBV7-2 to TRBJ2-2, with 13 nucleotides matching TRBD2. CDR3 length equals 17 residues. Germline CDR1 reads SGHTA; CDR2 reads FQGNSA. V gave up 5 bases and J gave up 4 bases; unmatched junction bases: 7. DNA for the CDR3: TGTGCCAGCAGCCGGACTAGCGGGAGAATGGGCACCGGGGAGCTGTTTTTT. Translation gives CASSRTSGRMGTGELFF.

The chain links TRBV7-3 to TRBJ2-2; possible D gene TRBD1, 6 bases. Trimming left V 5 bases short and J 7 bases short, with 17 bases between. The CDR3 contains 15 residues. The V gene's germline CDR1 is SGHTA and CDR2 FQGTGA. The CDR3 coding sequence is TGTGCCAGCAGCCCCGGGACATTCGGGGACGGGGAGCTGTTTTTT. It translates to CASSPGTFGDGELFF. Full variable domain (outside the CDR3, taken from reference TRBV7-3 and TRBJ2-2): GAGVSQTPSNKVTEKGKYVELRCDPISGHTALYWYRQSLGQGPEFLIYFQGTGAADDSGLPNDRFFAVRPEGSVSTLKIQRTERGDSAVYLCASSPGTFGDGELFFGEGSRLTVL.

This rearrangement joins TRBV5-1 to TRBJ2-3, with unresolved D. The germline V and J ends were trimmed by 0 bases and 4 bases, with 6 bases remaining between them. The germline gives CDR1 SGHRS, CDR2 YFSETQ. The CDR3 length is 13 residues. This chain's CDR3 is CASSLGLADTQYF. In DNA form, the CDR3 reads TGCGCCAGCAGCTTGGGGCTAGCAGATACGCAGTATTTT.

This chain uses TRBV6-1 with TRBJ1-2; perhaps TRBD1 as D (6 bases). Trimming shortened V by 7 bases and J by 4 bases, and 16 bases separated the two germline ends. The CDR3 loop spans 14 amino acids. Germline assignment: CDR1 MNHNS and CDR2 SASEGT. CDR3 in amino acids: CASTEPGHFYGYTF. The CDR3 nucleotides read TGTGCCAGCACCGAACCGGGACATTTCTATGGCTACACCTTC.